In its sample, the clone carrying this T cell receptor (beta chain) was seen a few times. The data belong to a study of somatic mutations in cytotoxic T cells in rheumatoid arthritis. Once isolated by positive magnetic bead selection, the CD4+ and CD8+ cells had their purity checked by flow cytometry. The protocol was immunoSEQ multiplex PCR, while the TCRdb copy is restricted to in-frame clones and leaves out a portion. The sample records fewer than 20,000 clones, approximately 67% being singletons. This sequence originates from an adult with rheumatoid arthritis. Sequenced input: CD8+ T cells sorted from blood.

DNA for the CDR3: TGTGCCTGGAGTGTACAGATAAGGCGCACCTTC. Protein: CAWSVQIRRTF. The rearrangement links TRBV30 to TRBJ1-2, with D unclear. The germline CDR1 and CDR2 sequences are GTSNPN and SVGIG (reference sequence). The CDR3 totals 11 residues. V lost 0 bases, J lost 13 bases, and 12 bases lay in between.